This TCR beta chain was obtained from a study of sequential checkpoint blockade in melanoma. Overall study context: TCRβ was sequenced from DNA of 75 to 95 pretreatment tumors. Under 25 patients had matched tumor biopsies before treatment and at week 13 after nivolumab or ipilimumab alone. Study outcomes and limitations: For nivolumab-first patients, baseline tumor clonality was associated with response.

Treatment: randomized to nivolumab then ipilimumab (arm A) or the reverse (arm B). Patients had received no earlier DNA-damaging chemotherapy. Assay used: immunoSEQ multiplex PCR; TCRdb lists only in-frame clones, some missing. The profile covers around 2,000 clones, with approximately 31% appearing a single time and approximately 20% taken by the ten largest. With respect to this clone: Its antigen is undetermined.

Trimming cost V 7 bases and J 1 base, with 14 bases left between them. The CDR3 extends over 15 amino acids. Germline values: CDR1 MDHEN, CDR2 SYDVKM. This TCR derives from a human donor with melanoma. The input for sequencing was tumor tissue (inferred from file names), taken from a patient given nivolumab and ipilimumab in sequence. The rearrangement joins TRBV28 to TRBJ1-5; D possibly corresponds to TRBD1 (6 bases). The CDR3 spells CASTKGGRSNQPQHF. The CDR3 region has the DNA TGTGCCAGCACAAAGGGGGGTAGGAGCAATCAGCCCCAGCATTTT.